Presented here are 9 T cell receptor beta chains from one specimen sequenced in a study of blood T cell repertoires in COVID-19. Generated by immunoSEQ multiplex PCR, the TCRdb table keeps only in-frame clones and is missing some. This sample has 150,000 or so clones; over 60% occur once, and the top ten carry around 1.7%. The source material was peripheral blood. These receptors were obtained from a man at least 80 years old with acute or convalescent COVID-19.

V gene TRBV15 combines with J gene TRBJ2-7; a weak D match, TRBD1 (5 bases). Germline assignment: CDR1 LNHNV and CDR2 YYDKDF (reference sequence). This CDR3 has 14 residues. V lost 5 bases, J lost 0 bases, and 11 bases lay in between. The CDR3 region is CATSPPTDSYEQYF. The CDR3 nucleotides read TGTGCCACCAGCCCCCCGACAGACTCCTACGAGCAGTACTTC.

This chain uses TRBV5-4 with TRBJ2-1; 10 bases fit TRBD1. V trimming: 0 bases; J trimming: 10 bases; junction bases outside the gene matches: 10. From germline, CDR1 is SGHNT and CDR2 YYREEE (reference sequence). The CDR3 contains 16 residues. The CDR3 DNA follows: TGTGCCAGCAGCTTGGGATTGGGGACAGGGGCATTGGAGCAGTTCTTC. It encodes CASSLGLGTGALEQFF.

The CDR3, as DNA: TGTGCCAGCAGCTTTCAACCTATTTTCCCCAAGATTTATGGCTACACCTTC. Translated, it gives CASSFQPIFPKIYGYTF. The chain is built from TRBV11-2 and TRBJ1-2; D not resolved. This CDR3 is built from 17 residues. V lost 3 bases and J 5 bases, leaving 22 bases between the germline ends. CDR1 and CDR2 (germline): SGHAT, FQNNGV.

The chain recombines TRBV12-3 or TRBV12-4 with TRBJ1-1, with TRBD1 matching 7 bases. V shed 5 bases, J shed 3 bases, and the junction held 3 bases outside the gene matches. The length of the CDR3 is 13 residues. The CDR3 reads CASSKQGYTEAFF. As DNA, the CDR3 is TGTGCCAGCAGTAAACAGGGGTACACTGAAGCTTTCTTT.

This chain connects TRBV18 to TRBJ1-5, with a possible D match to TRBD1 (5 bases). The CDR3 has 15 amino acids. CDR1 KGHSH and CDR2 LQKENI come from the germline V gene. The V gene lost 1 base and the J gene lost 2 bases, with 9 bases spanning the gap. CDR3 bases: TGTGCCAGCTCACCACAGGGGTCTGGCAATCAGCCCCAGCATTTT. The encoded protein is CASSPQGSGNQPQHF.

The V gene is TRBV2, the J gene TRBJ2-1; a weak D match, TRBD1 (6 bases). CDR1 is SNHLY, CDR2 FYNNEI, per germline. The CDR3 has 11 amino acids. V dropped 9 bases and J dropped 6 bases, with 9 bases sitting between them. The CDR3 DNA reads as TGTGCCAGTGGGACATTCAATGAGCAGTTCTTC. Translation gives CASGTFNEQFF.

The chain links TRBV10-3 to TRBJ2-7; D might be TRBD2 (6 bases). V lost 11 bases and J lost 0, with 14 bases in between. Germline V gene lookup returns CDR1 ENHRY and CDR2 SYGVKD. CDR3 size: 13 residues. The CDR3 here is CAYSSESSYEQYF. The CDR3 region has the DNA TGTGCCTATTCTAGCGAGAGCTCCTACGAGCAGTACTTC.

The chain combines TRBV5-1 with TRBJ1-1; 11 nucleotides agree with TRBD1. V shed 6 bases and J 5 bases; nucleotides not matched to a gene: 6. Germline CDR1 is SGHRS and CDR2 is YFSETQ. This CDR3 has 14 residues. The CDR3 bases are TGCGCCAGCAACGGACAGGGGGCAGAAACTGAAGCTTTCTTT. Its protein is CASNGQGAETEAFF.

The chain carries TRBV7-9 and TRBJ2-5, with 10 positions matching TRBD1. Germline V lookup: CDR1 SEHNR, CDR2 FQNEAQ (reference sequence). V was pared by 1 base and J by 4 bases, with 6 bases of the junction left unmatched. This CDR3 contains 16 residues. The CDR3 bases are TGTGCCAGCAGCTTAGGTGTGACAGGGGGCCCAGAGACCCAGTACTTC. It encodes CASSLGVTGGPETQYF.